This T cell receptor (beta chain) was recovered during a study of T-cell reconstitution after alpha-beta-depleted transplantation in children. CDR3 size: 12 residues. Per germline, CDR1 ENHRY and CDR2 SYGVKD. TCRbeta library construction was performed incorporating unique molecular identifiers. TCRdb passed the PCR reads through MiXCR, listing each CDR3 protein once. The sample yields roughly 500,000 distinct CDR3 sequences, 30% to 35% seen once. As to this clonotype: The CDR3 ends on some other residue instead of the conserved phenylalanine or tryptophan, so this is likely a read error.

The specimen comprised PBMCs from the stem cell graft donor, sampled from the stem cell graft. This clonotype was obtained from a human donor who donated a stem cell graft to a child with aplastic anemia. V usage is TRBV10-3 and J usage is TRBJ2-3; D is possibly TRBD1 or TRBD2 (5 bases each). The CDR3 loop is CGTGRGTDTQYL. CDR3 in DNA: TGTGGAACGGGGCGCGGCACAGATACGCAGTATTTG.